The rows below give T cell receptor beta chains drawn from one sample of a study of glioma-infiltrating T cells after dendritic cell vaccination. Sequencing was performed with immunoSEQ multiplex PCR; in TCRdb, only in-frame clones are kept and a portion is missing. The sample has 60,000 or so clones; approximately 86% are singletons. This sample comprised blood, obtained after dendritic cell vaccination. These receptors all come from a human donor with glioblastoma. CDR3s include the opening cysteine and the closing phenylalanine or tryptophan. Fields, in order: D gene, J gene, clone size, V gene, CDR3 DNA, CDR3 protein. A D gene is named only where the DNA matches it firmly. Rows give clone size only sometimes, using once, few, many, or a class for an expanded clone.

d_call: -; j_call: TRBJ2-3; clone_size: -; v_call: TRBV9; cdr3_nt: TGTGCCAGCAGCCCCCGGTGGGGCCTTACCACAGATACGCAGTATTTT; cdr3_aa: CASSPRWGLTTDTQYF
d_call: -; j_call: TRBJ1-1; clone_size: -; v_call: TRBV29-1; cdr3_nt: TGCAGCGTTGTGACGACAGTCACTGAAGCTTTCTTT; cdr3_aa: CSVVTTVTEAFF
d_call: TRBD1; j_call: TRBJ1-4; clone_size: -; v_call: TRBV2; cdr3_nt: TGTGCCAGCAGCGCCGGACAGGGGGAAAAACTGTTTTTT; cdr3_aa: CASSAGQGEKLFF
d_call: -; j_call: TRBJ1-1; clone_size: -; v_call: TRBV7-2; cdr3_nt: TGTGCCAGCAGCTTAGCCGGGGATATGAACACTGAAGCTTTCTTT; cdr3_aa: CASSLAGDMNTEAFF
d_call: TRBD1; j_call: TRBJ1-2; clone_size: -; v_call: TRBV11-3; cdr3_nt: TGTGCCAGCAGCCGGGGGGGTGCGGGGACAGGGCACCCGAATGGCTACACCTTC; cdr3_aa: CASSRGGAGTGHPNGYTF
d_call: -; j_call: TRBJ1-5; clone_size: -; v_call: TRBV6-6; cdr3_nt: TGTGCCAGCAGCCTACCGGGTTTGGGTAGTCAGCCCCAGCACTTT; cdr3_aa: CASSLPGLGSQPQHF
d_call: -; j_call: TRBJ1-1; clone_size: -; v_call: TRBV6-5; cdr3_nt: TGTGCCAGCAGAAAGCAGGGAGGGGCTGAAGCTTTCTTT; cdr3_aa: CASRKQGGAEAFF
d_call: TRBD2; j_call: TRBJ2-5; clone_size: -; v_call: TRBV29-1; cdr3_nt: TGCAGCGTAGCTCTAGCGGGAGAAGCCCAGTACTTC; cdr3_aa: CSVALAGEAQYF
d_call: TRBD1; j_call: TRBJ1-1; clone_size: -; v_call: TRBV7-9; cdr3_nt: TGTGCCAGCAGCCTCCCGTCGGGACAGGGGAACACTGAAGCTTTCTTT; cdr3_aa: CASSLPSGQGNTEAFF
d_call: TRBD1; j_call: TRBJ1-2; clone_size: -; v_call: TRBV2; cdr3_nt: TGTGCCAGCTCCGGGACAGGGTCTGGCTACACCTTC; cdr3_aa: CASSGTGSGYTF
d_call: -; j_call: TRBJ2-2; clone_size: -; v_call: TRBV27; cdr3_nt: TGTGCCAGCATCGCGGGGGCTTCGGGCACCGGGGAGCTGTTTTTT; cdr3_aa: CASIAGASGTGELFF
d_call: -; j_call: TRBJ2-3; clone_size: -; v_call: TRBV7-9; cdr3_nt: TGTGCCAGCAGCTTAGCCGGAGTGGTGAATACGCAGTATTTT; cdr3_aa: CASSLAGVVNTQYF
d_call: TRBD1; j_call: TRBJ1-4; clone_size: few; v_call: TRBV2; cdr3_nt: TGTGCCAGCAGCCTGGACAGGGCAAACGAAAAACTGTTTTTT; cdr3_aa: CASSLDRANEKLFF
d_call: TRBD1; j_call: TRBJ1-5; clone_size: -; v_call: TRBV19; cdr3_nt: TGTGCCAGTAGTTCACGAGAGGGGGCTGGGGAGCCCCAGCATTTT; cdr3_aa: CASSSREGAGEPQHF
d_call: -; j_call: TRBJ1-5; clone_size: -; v_call: TRBV5-6; cdr3_nt: TGTGCCAGCAGCAAGCCAGGTATCAATCAGCCCCAGCATTTT; cdr3_aa: CASSKPGINQPQHF
d_call: TRBD1; j_call: TRBJ1-2; clone_size: few; v_call: TRBV9; cdr3_nt: TGTGCCAGCAGCGTAGCTGGACAGGGAATCGGTGGCTACACCTTC; cdr3_aa: CASSVAGQGIGGYTF
d_call: TRBD1; j_call: TRBJ2-7; clone_size: -; v_call: TRBV30; cdr3_nt: TGTGCCTGGATGGTCGGGGACAGTGCCTACGAGCAGTACTTC; cdr3_aa: CAWMVGDSAYEQYF
d_call: TRBD2; j_call: TRBJ2-7; clone_size: -; v_call: TRBV10-3; cdr3_nt: TGTGCCATCAGTGAGGAGGGACTAGCGGACTACGAGCAGTACTTC; cdr3_aa: CAISEEGLADYEQYF
d_call: -; j_call: TRBJ1-1; clone_size: -; v_call: TRBV7-9; cdr3_nt: TGTGCCAGCAGCATGTGGGAGGTTCTGAACACTGAAGCTTTCTTT; cdr3_aa: CASSMWEVLNTEAFF
d_call: -; j_call: TRBJ1-2; clone_size: -; v_call: TRBV6-4; cdr3_nt: TGTGCCAGCAAGCAGGGCCTCGGGGGCTACACCTTC; cdr3_aa: CASKQGLGGYTF
d_call: -; j_call: TRBJ1-3; clone_size: -; v_call: TRBV29-1; cdr3_nt: TGCAGCGTTTCACAGGGTGGCTCTGGAAACACCATATATTTT; cdr3_aa: CSVSQGGSGNTIYF
d_call: TRBD2; j_call: TRBJ2-7; clone_size: -; v_call: TRBV5-1; cdr3_nt: TGCGCCAGCAGCTCGGCTAGCGGTTCCTACGAGCAGTACTTC; cdr3_aa: CASSSASGSYEQYF
d_call: -; j_call: TRBJ1-2; clone_size: -; v_call: TRBV6-5; cdr3_nt: TGTGCCAGCAGTTACGAGGCCGACAGGTGGGAAGCTGGCTACACCTTC; cdr3_aa: CASSYEADRWEAGYTF
d_call: TRBD1; j_call: TRBJ2-7; clone_size: -; v_call: TRBV5-4; cdr3_nt: TGTGCCAGCAGCTTGGGAGACAGGGAAGTGGGGGAGCAGTACTTC; cdr3_aa: CASSLGDREVGEQYF
d_call: -; j_call: TRBJ1-5; clone_size: -; v_call: TRBV19; cdr3_nt: TGTGCCAGTAGTCTAGACAGAAGCAATCAGCCCCAGCATTTT; cdr3_aa: CASSLDRSNQPQHF
d_call: -; j_call: TRBJ1-6; clone_size: -; v_call: TRBV7-2; cdr3_nt: TGTGCCAGCAGCGCAGAAGGGGGATATAATTCACCCCTCCACTTT; cdr3_aa: CASSAEGGYNSPLHF
d_call: TRBD2; j_call: TRBJ2-1; clone_size: -; v_call: TRBV4-2; cdr3_nt: TGTGCCAGCAGCCTCGGGACTAGCGGGACAAACAATGAGCAGTTCTTC; cdr3_aa: CASSLGTSGTNNEQFF
d_call: -; j_call: TRBJ1-6; clone_size: few; v_call: TRBV30; cdr3_nt: TGTGCCTGGATGCGAAGGAGCTCCTATAATTCACCCCTCCACTTT; cdr3_aa: CAWMRRSSYNSPLHF
d_call: TRBD2; j_call: TRBJ2-2; clone_size: -; v_call: TRBV10-3; cdr3_nt: TGTGCCACTCTAGCGGGAGCCAAGGGCGGGGAGCTGTTTTTT; cdr3_aa: CATLAGAKGGELFF
d_call: -; j_call: TRBJ1-6; clone_size: -; v_call: TRBV15; cdr3_nt: TGTGCCACCAGCAGAGAAAAGAGGATAGGCCACCTCCACTTT; cdr3_aa: CATSREKRIGHLHF
d_call: -; j_call: TRBJ2-7; clone_size: -; v_call: TRBV5-1; cdr3_nt: TGCGCCAGCAGCTTGGGTGAAGTGACATTAGGGGTATTACGCGAGCAGTACTTC; cdr3_aa: CASSLGEVTLGVLREQYF
d_call: -; j_call: TRBJ1-5; clone_size: -; v_call: TRBV5-1; cdr3_nt: TGCGCCAGCAGCTCCCTCACGGGTCAGCCCCAGCATTTT; cdr3_aa: CASSSLTGQPQHF
d_call: TRBD1; j_call: TRBJ1-1; clone_size: -; v_call: TRBV19; cdr3_nt: TGTGCCAGTTCACAGGGGGCGGGGACTGAAGCTTTCTTT; cdr3_aa: CASSQGAGTEAFF
d_call: TRBD2; j_call: TRBJ2-7; clone_size: -; v_call: TRBV10-2; cdr3_nt: TGCGCCAGCAGTGGACTAGCCGGCTACGAGCAGTACTTC; cdr3_aa: CASSGLAGYEQYF
d_call: -; j_call: TRBJ2-1; clone_size: -; v_call: TRBV6-4; cdr3_nt: TGTGCCAGCAGTAGCGAATCAGGGGCAGTTGAGCAGTTCTTC; cdr3_aa: CASSSESGAVEQFF
d_call: TRBD1; j_call: TRBJ2-7; clone_size: -; v_call: TRBV13; cdr3_nt: TGTGCCAGCAGCTTAGCAACAGGGGGCTACGAGCAGTACTTC; cdr3_aa: CASSLATGGYEQYF
d_call: TRBD1; j_call: TRBJ1-2; clone_size: -; v_call: TRBV7-8; cdr3_nt: TGTGCCAGCAGCTTAGCAGGACAGGGGTATGGCTACACCTTC; cdr3_aa: CASSLAGQGYGYTF
d_call: TRBD1; j_call: TRBJ1-1; clone_size: -; v_call: TRBV6-5; cdr3_nt: TGTGCCAGCACCACAGGGGGCCCGAGTACGGCTTTCTTT; cdr3_aa: CASTTGGPSTAFF
d_call: TRBD1; j_call: TRBJ1-1; clone_size: -; v_call: TRBV5-1; cdr3_nt: TGCGCCAGCAGCCAGACGGGACAGCTGAACACTGAAGCTTTCTTT; cdr3_aa: CASSQTGQLNTEAFF
d_call: TRBD2; j_call: TRBJ2-1; clone_size: -; v_call: TRBV7-9; cdr3_nt: TGTGCCAGCAGCTCATCTAGCGGGAGCTCCTACAATGAGCAGTTCTTC; cdr3_aa: CASSSSSGSSYNEQFF
d_call: -; j_call: TRBJ1-1; clone_size: -; v_call: TRBV5-1; cdr3_nt: TGCGCCAGCAGCTTGGTGGCAAATGAAGCTTTCTTT; cdr3_aa: CASSLVANEAFF
d_call: TRBD1; j_call: TRBJ1-4; clone_size: -; v_call: TRBV19; cdr3_nt: TGTGCCAGTAGTCCTTGGACAGGGGAAGAAAAACTGTTTTTT; cdr3_aa: CASSPWTGEEKLFF
d_call: TRBD2; j_call: TRBJ2-5; clone_size: -; v_call: TRBV5-1; cdr3_nt: TGCGCCAGCAGCTTGGAATGGGGGGGGTTCGGGACCCAGTACTTC; cdr3_aa: CASSLEWGGFGTQYF
d_call: TRBD1; j_call: TRBJ1-4; clone_size: -; v_call: TRBV30; cdr3_nt: TGTGCCTGTCCGGGACAGGGACGAAAACTGTTTTTT; cdr3_aa: CACPGQGRKLFF